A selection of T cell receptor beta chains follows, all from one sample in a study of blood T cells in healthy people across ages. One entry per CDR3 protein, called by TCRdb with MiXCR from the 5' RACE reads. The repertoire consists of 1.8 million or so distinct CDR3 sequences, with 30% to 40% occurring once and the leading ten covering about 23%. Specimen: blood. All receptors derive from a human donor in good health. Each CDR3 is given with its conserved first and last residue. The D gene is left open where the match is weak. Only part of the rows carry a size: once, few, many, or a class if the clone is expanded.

CDR3 DNA: TGTGCCAGCAGCTTAGGGGAGGACAGGGAGTATTTCCACGAGCAGTACTTC; CDR3 protein: CASSLGEDREYFHEQYF; D gene: TRBD1; clone size: few; J gene: TRBJ2-7; V gene: TRBV7-6
CDR3 DNA: TGCGCCAGCAGACCGGGTCCTCTTAACAATGAGCAGTTCTTC; CDR3 protein: CASRPGPLNNEQFF; D gene: .; clone size: .; J gene: TRBJ2-1; V gene: TRBV5-1
CDR3 DNA: TGTGCCAGCAGCCCCTCTATAGAGGGCGGGGGGACTCAAGAGACCCAGTACTTC; CDR3 protein: CASSPSIEGGGTQETQYF; D gene: TRBD2; clone size: .; J gene: TRBJ2-5; V gene: TRBV4-2
CDR3 DNA: TGTGCCAGCAGTCACGCGGGACACCCGAGCACTGAAGCTTTCTTT; CDR3 protein: CASSHAGHPSTEAFF; D gene: .; clone size: .; J gene: TRBJ1-1; V gene: TRBV6-2/TRBV6-3
CDR3 DNA: TGTGCCAGCAGGGGCGGGGTACTCGGCTACGAGCAGTACTTC; CDR3 protein: CASRGGVLGYEQYF; D gene: .; clone size: .; J gene: TRBJ2-7; V gene: TRBV6-5
CDR3 DNA: TGTGCCAGCAGCTCGGGGGGGCGACAGTCTGAAGCTTTCTTT; CDR3 protein: CASSSGGRQSEAFF; D gene: .; clone size: few; J gene: TRBJ1-1; V gene: TRBV7-2
CDR3 DNA: TGTGCCACCAGCAGAGTCCCCTGGGAACCCTTGAACACTGAAGCTTTCTTT; CDR3 protein: CATSRVPWEPLNTEAFF; D gene: .; clone size: .; J gene: TRBJ1-1; V gene: TRBV15
CDR3 DNA: TGTGCCGGTACCGAAGATAGGGTAATTCCCTACGAGCAGTACTTC; CDR3 protein: CAGTEDRVIPYEQYF; D gene: .; clone size: .; J gene: TRBJ2-7; V gene: TRBV6-1
CDR3 DNA: TGCGCCAGCAGCGCCCGATGGACAGGGGTAAGACAGCCCCAGCATTTT; CDR3 protein: CASSARWTGVRQPQHF; D gene: TRBD1; clone size: .; J gene: TRBJ1-5; V gene: TRBV4-1
CDR3 DNA: TGTGCCAGCAGCTGTATGGGGCTAAACACTGAAGCTTTCTTT; CDR3 protein: CASSCMGLNTEAFF; D gene: .; clone size: .; J gene: TRBJ1-1; V gene: TRBV13
CDR3 DNA: TGTGCCAGCAGCCAAACCCGGGGGGGAGCTACGCAGTATTTT; CDR3 protein: CASSQTRGGATQYF; D gene: TRBD2; clone size: .; J gene: TRBJ2-3; V gene: TRBV7-2
CDR3 DNA: TGTGCCAGCAGTAAAAACAGGGGCAATGAGCAGTTCTTC; CDR3 protein: CASSKNRGNEQFF; D gene: TRBD1; clone size: .; J gene: TRBJ2-1; V gene: TRBV3-1
CDR3 DNA: TGTGCCAGCAGTTCACCGGACAGGGAACACCTAAATCCTAACTATAGCTACACCTTC; CDR3 protein: CASSSPDREHLNPNYSYTF; D gene: TRBD1; clone size: .; J gene: TRBJ1-2; V gene: TRBV6-5
CDR3 DNA: TGCAGTGCTAGAACAGCCTCAGGGGCCGGGAAAGCTTTCTTT; CDR3 protein: CSARTASGAGKAFF; D gene: .; clone size: few; J gene: TRBJ1-1; V gene: TRBV20-1
CDR3 DNA: TGTGCCAGCAGCGTAGGGACAGGGGGATTGAATGGCTACACCTTC; CDR3 protein: CASSVGTGGLNGYTF; D gene: TRBD1; clone size: .; J gene: TRBJ1-2; V gene: TRBV9
CDR3 DNA: TGTGCCAGCAGTCTCACAGGGGCCTCCCTATCCTACGAGCAGTACTTC; CDR3 protein: CASSLTGASLSYEQYF; D gene: TRBD1; clone size: .; J gene: TRBJ2-7; V gene: TRBV3-1
CDR3 DNA: TGTGCCAGCAGTCCCACGACAGGGCTCGAGCAGTACTTC; CDR3 protein: CASSPTTGLEQYF; D gene: TRBD1; clone size: .; J gene: TRBJ2-7; V gene: TRBV27
CDR3 DNA: TGTGCCAGCAGCTCGAGACAGCAGGGACCTAACTATGGTCACACCTTC; CDR3 protein: CASSSRQQGPNYGHTF; D gene: .; clone size: .; J gene: TRBJ1-2; V gene: TRBV7-2
CDR3 DNA: TGCGCCAGCAGCTTGGCCGCACAGGGGGCCTCCTACGAGCAGTACTTC; CDR3 protein: CASSLAAQGASYEQYF; D gene: TRBD1; clone size: .; J gene: TRBJ2-7; V gene: TRBV5-1
CDR3 DNA: TGCGGGGGAGGCCGCGATACGCAGTATTTT; CDR3 protein: CGGGRDTQYF; D gene: .; clone size: .; J gene: TRBJ2-3; V gene: TRBV29-1
CDR3 DNA: TGCGCCAGCAGCTTCAGTTCGGGTTACGAGCAGTACTTC; CDR3 protein: CASSFSSGYEQYF; D gene: .; clone size: .; J gene: TRBJ2-7; V gene: TRBV5-1
CDR3 DNA: TGCAGTGCTAGAGTTAGAGACGGGAACTATGGCTACACCTTC; CDR3 protein: CSARVRDGNYGYTF; D gene: .; clone size: .; J gene: TRBJ1-2; V gene: TRBV20-1
CDR3 DNA: TGTGCCACCAGCAGAGAAACCTCCTACGAGCAGTACTTC; CDR3 protein: CATSRETSYEQYF; D gene: .; clone size: .; J gene: TRBJ2-7; V gene: TRBV15
CDR3 DNA: TGTGCCACCAGTGATCCGATTAATCACAGGGGGCTTACCGATGAGCAGTTCTTC; CDR3 protein: CATSDPINHRGLTDEQFF; D gene: TRBD1; clone size: .; J gene: TRBJ2-1; V gene: TRBV24-1
CDR3 DNA: TGTGCCAGCAGCTTCGCGCGCACAAGGAATTACGAGCAGTACTTC; CDR3 protein: CASSFARTRNYEQYF; D gene: .; clone size: .; J gene: TRBJ2-7; V gene: TRBV7-2
CDR3 DNA: TGTGCCAGCAGCCCGGGGGTGTGCCCAGATACGCAGTATTTT; CDR3 protein: CASSPGVCPDTQYF; D gene: .; clone size: .; J gene: TRBJ2-3; V gene: TRBV12-3/TRBV12-4
CDR3 DNA: TGTGCCAGCAGCGTATGGCGGAGTAGTAGCTACACCTTC; CDR3 protein: CASSVWRSSSYTF; D gene: .; clone size: .; J gene: TRBJ1-2; V gene: TRBV9
CDR3 DNA: TGTGCCATCAGTGAGTACTCGAGCCTCACAGATACGCAGTATTTT; CDR3 protein: CAISEYSSLTDTQYF; D gene: .; clone size: .; J gene: TRBJ2-3; V gene: TRBV10-3
CDR3 DNA: TGTGCCAGCAGTTTATCAGGGGGCCGGGGTGATCTTGAAAAACTGTTTTTT; CDR3 protein: CASSLSGGRGDLEKLFF; D gene: TRBD1; clone size: .; J gene: TRBJ1-4; V gene: TRBV27
CDR3 DNA: TGTGCCAGCAGTGAAAGGAATAGAAGGGAACAGTTCTTC; CDR3 protein: CASSERNRREQFF; D gene: .; clone size: .; J gene: TRBJ2-1; V gene: TRBV6-1
CDR3 DNA: TGCGCCAGCAGCCCCTTCGGGGGGGATGGCTACACCTTC; CDR3 protein: CASSPFGGDGYTF; D gene: .; clone size: .; J gene: TRBJ1-2; V gene: TRBV5-1